This entry lists 15 T cell receptor beta chains sequenced from one sample in a study of T-cell memory formation after mild COVID-19. TCRdb re-called the 5' RACE reads with MiXCR, one entry per CDR3 protein. The sample records 400,000 to 500,000 distinct CDR3 sequences, more than 15% being singletons. Sequencing used PBMCs or a T cell subset sorted from them (not recorded which). The receptors were sampled from a man aged 18 to 35 who had mild COVID-19 (a few samples of this study predate the infection). Cell type and time point are not known.

The CDR3 DNA is TGTGCCAGCAGCTTCGGGACAGGTGGAAACACCATATATTTT. Translating it yields CASSFGTGGNTIYF. The V and J genes are TRBV7-2 and TRBJ1-3; 8 bases match TRBD1. Germline CDR1 and CDR2: SGHTA and FQGNSA. V was pared by 3 bases and J by 3 bases, with 1 base of the junction left unmatched. There are 14 residues in the CDR3.

The V call is TRBV5-1, the J call TRBJ2-1; 8 bases are shared with TRBD2. V gave up 5 bases and J gave up 7 bases; unmatched junction bases: 8. The CDR3 runs 14 residues. Germline V gene data show CDR1 as SGHRS and CDR2 as YFSETQ. The CDR3 DNA reads TGCGCCAGCAGGCCAGAGGCGGGGGGAAATGAGCAGTTCTTC. Amino acid sequence: CASRPEAGGNEQFF.

There are a few counts of this clonotype. This sequence joins TRBV6-5 and TRBJ2-2; D is uncertain. The ends were cut back, 8 bases at V and 5 bases at J, with 15 bases in the middle. The germline CDR1 and CDR2 sequences are MNHEY and SVGAGI. The CDR3 is made up of 14 amino acids. The CDR3 DNA sequence: TGTGCCAGCGGCCAAGACCCGCGAACCGGGGAGCTGTTTTTT. This codes for CASGQDPRTGELFF.

The chain recombines TRBV5-1 with TRBJ1-4; tentatively, D is TRBD1 (6 bases). The CDR3 is made up of 15 amino acids. V gave up 5 bases and J gave up 8 bases, with 19 bases separating them. The germline CDR1 and CDR2 sequences are SGHRS and YFSETQ. Here the CDR3 reads CASRGRQGSGEKLFF. The CDR3 nucleotides are TGCGCCAGCAGAGGAAGGCAGGGGTCGGGCGAAAAACTGTTTTTT.

In its sample, this clonotype was seen a few times. This rearrangement joins TRBV12-5 to TRBJ1-1, with unresolved D. The length of the CDR3 is 13 residues. V lost 6 bases and J lost 0, with 8 bases in between. In germline, CDR1 is LGHNT, CDR2 FRNRAP. DNA for the CDR3: TGTGCTAGTGGAGTTGGAATGAACACTGAAGCTTTCTTT. Translating gives CASGVGMNTEAFF.

CDR3 sequence reads: CASSEAGTGRRGTEAFF. The CDR3 DNA follows: TGTGCCAGCAGTGAAGCGGGGACAGGGCGGCGAGGCACTGAAGCTTTCTTT. V and J are TRBV2 and TRBJ1-1; 9 nucleotides match TRBD1. The V gene's germline CDR1 is SNHLY and CDR2 FYNNEI. This CDR3 has 17 amino acids. V lost 0 bases, J lost 4 bases, and 9 bases stayed unmatched.

This chain connects TRBV10-3 to TRBJ2-7, with a tentative D call TRBD2 (7 bases). V lost 3 bases to trimming and J lost 7 bases, with 16 bases between them. Germline CDR1 reads ENHRY; CDR2 reads SYGVKD. The CDR3 sequence is 14 residues long. In DNA form, the CDR3 reads TGTGCCATCAGTGACCCGGGGGGCGCGGGGGAGCAGTACGTC. This sequence encodes CAISDPGGAGEQYV.

The chain carries TRBV7-9 and TRBJ1-1, with 7 bases fitting TRBD1. The CDR3 consists of 12 residues. V dropped 5 bases and J dropped 8; count of bases not matched to a gene: 5. CDR1 is SEHNR and CDR2 is FQNEAQ in the germline V gene (reference sequence). CDR3 in amino acids: CASSGGGLEAFF. The DNA of the CDR3 is TGTGCCAGCAGCGGAGGGGGCTTGGAAGCTTTCTTT. The variable domain in full, completed from reference TRBV7-9 and TRBJ1-1, reads DTGVSQNPRHKITKRGQNVTFRCDPISEHNRLYWYRQTLGQGPEFLTYFQNEAQLEKSRLLSDRFSAERPKGSFSTLEIQRTEQGDSAMYLCASSGGGLEAFFGQGTRLTVV.

This chain connects TRBV7-8 to TRBJ2-7, with 14 bases aligning to TRBD2. CDR1 is SGHVS, CDR2 FQNEAQ, per germline. Germline trimming cut 5 bases from V and 7 bases from J; bases unmatched to any gene: 13. This CDR3 comprises 17 residues. CDR3 bases: TGTGCCAGCAGCGAAGGGAGGGGACTAGCGGGGGCCTGGGAGCAGTACGTC. As protein: CASSEGRGLAGAWEQYV.

The chain employs TRBV5-1 and TRBJ2-7; tentatively, D is TRBD1 or TRBD2 (5 bases each). Germline CDR1 is SGHRS and CDR2 is YFSETQ. This CDR3 has 14 amino acids. V dropped 4 bases and J dropped 3 bases, with 14 bases sitting between them. DNA for the CDR3: TGCGCCAGCAGCCGGGACGTGGGGATCTACGAGCAGTACTTC. It is translated as CASSRDVGIYEQYF.

This clonotype was counted between two and nine times. The chain couples TRBV3-1 to TRBJ2-7; possibly TRBD2 for D (6 bases). CDR3 length: 14 residues. In germline, CDR1 is LGHDT, CDR2 YNNKEL (reference sequence). V lost 6 bases to trimming and J lost 5 bases, with 17 bases between them. This CDR3 is CASSLSRGYDEQYF. CDR3 in DNA: TGTGCCAGCAGTCTCAGTCGGGGGTACGACGAGCAGTACTTC.

This chain links TRBV4-2 with TRBJ2-5; 9 bases line up with TRBD1. Germline CDR1 reads LGHNA; CDR2 reads YNFKEQ. V shed 2 bases, J shed 5 bases, and the junction held 9 bases outside the gene matches. The CDR3 runs to 16 residues. The CDR3 DNA reads as TGTGCCAGCAGCCAAAATGTAGACAGGGGGGGGGAGACCCAGTACTTC. Translation gives CASSQNVDRGGETQYF.

This clonotype was found a few times. This chain uses TRBV20-1 with TRBJ1-1; TRBD1 matches at 8 bases. CDR3 length: 14 residues. The J segment lost 2 bases and the V segment lost 3 bases, leaving 5 bases of the junction unmatched. CDR1 and CDR2 from the germline V gene are DFQATT and SNEGSKA (reference sequence). The CDR3 spells CSARKTGVNTEAFF. CDR3 coding DNA: TGCAGTGCTAGGAAGACAGGGGTAAACACTGAAGCTTTCTTT.

This chain joins TRBV4-1 and TRBJ2-2; no reliable D call. There are 15 residues in the CDR3. Germline CDR1 is MGHRA and CDR2 is YSYEKL. Trimming removed 1 base at V and 6 bases at J, with 12 bases between. The DNA for the CDR3 is TGCGCCAGCAGCCAAGGCTCTGCCTCGGCCGGGGAGCTGTTTTTT. Protein product: CASSQGSASAGELFF.

This clonotype has only a few counts. The V gene is TRBV7-9, the J gene TRBJ1-3, with TRBD1 as a possible D gene (5 bases). Looked up from germline, CDR1 is SEHNR and CDR2 is FQNEAQ (reference sequence). Trimming took off 3 bases at V and 4 bases at J, with 10 bases between the two ends. The CDR3 is 14 residues long. CDR3 coding DNA: TGTGCCAGCAGCTTTGGGACCCGCGGAAACACCATATATTTT. Its protein is CASSFGTRGNTIYF.